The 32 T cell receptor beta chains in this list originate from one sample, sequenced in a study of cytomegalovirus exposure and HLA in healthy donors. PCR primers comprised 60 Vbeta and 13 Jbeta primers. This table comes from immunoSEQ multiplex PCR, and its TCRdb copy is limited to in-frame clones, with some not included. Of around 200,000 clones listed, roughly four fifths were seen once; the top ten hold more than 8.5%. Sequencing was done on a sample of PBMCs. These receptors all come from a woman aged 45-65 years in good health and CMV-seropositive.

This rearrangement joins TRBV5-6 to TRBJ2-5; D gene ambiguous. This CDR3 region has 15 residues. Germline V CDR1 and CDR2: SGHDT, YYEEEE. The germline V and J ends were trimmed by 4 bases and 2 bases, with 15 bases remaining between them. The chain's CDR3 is CASSVWLTEQETQYF. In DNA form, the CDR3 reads TGTGCCAGCAGCGTGTGGCTAACAGAACAAGAGACCCAGTACTTC. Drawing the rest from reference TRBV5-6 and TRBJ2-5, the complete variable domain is DAGVTQSPTHLIKTRGQQVTLRCSPKSGHDTVSWYQQALGQGPQFIFQYYEEEERQRGNFPDRFSGHQFPNYSSELNVNALLLGDSALYLCASSVWLTEQETQYFGPGTRLLVL.

CDR3 in DNA: TGTGCCAGCAGTTTAAACCCAGGGTCAACCAGGAATGAGCAGTTCTTC. This encodes CASSLNPGSTRNEQFF. This chain joins TRBV27 and TRBJ2-1; a possible D gene is TRBD1 (5 bases). Germline CDR1 MNHEY, CDR2 SMNVEV (reference sequence). V lost 2 bases to trimming and J lost 7 bases, with 18 bases between them. The CDR3 consists of 16 residues.

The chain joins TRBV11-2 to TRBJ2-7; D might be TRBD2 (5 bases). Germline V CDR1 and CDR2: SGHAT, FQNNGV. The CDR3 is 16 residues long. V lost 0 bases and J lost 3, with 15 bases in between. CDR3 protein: CASSLDRPAGGYEQYF. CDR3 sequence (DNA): TGTGCCAGCAGCTTAGATAGGCCGGCAGGAGGCTACGAGCAGTACTTC.

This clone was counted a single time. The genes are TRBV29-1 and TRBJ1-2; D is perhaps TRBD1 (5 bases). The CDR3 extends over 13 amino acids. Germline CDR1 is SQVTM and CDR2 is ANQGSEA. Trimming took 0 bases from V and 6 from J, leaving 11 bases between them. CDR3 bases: TGCAGCGTTGAAGATGCGTGGGGCCATGGCTACACCTTC. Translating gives CSVEDAWGHGYTF.

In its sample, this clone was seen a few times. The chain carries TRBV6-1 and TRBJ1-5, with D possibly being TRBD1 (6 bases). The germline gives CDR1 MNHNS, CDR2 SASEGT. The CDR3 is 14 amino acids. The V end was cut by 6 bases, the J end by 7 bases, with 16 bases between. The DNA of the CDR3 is TGTGCCAGCAGCCCGAGGGGGAGTTGGCAGCCCCAGCATTTT. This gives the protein CASSPRGSWQPQHF.

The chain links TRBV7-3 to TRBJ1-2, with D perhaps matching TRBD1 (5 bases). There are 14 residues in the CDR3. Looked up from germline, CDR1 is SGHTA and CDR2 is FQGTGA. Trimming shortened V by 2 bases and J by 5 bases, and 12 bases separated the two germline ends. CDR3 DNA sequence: TGTGCCAGCAGCTTACAAGGGGCAGGGTATGGCTACACCTTC. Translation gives CASSLQGAGYGYTF. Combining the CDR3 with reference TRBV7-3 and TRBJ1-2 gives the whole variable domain GAGVSQTPSNKVTEKGKYVELRCDPISGHTALYWYRQSLGQGPEFLIYFQGTGAADDSGLPNDRFFAVRPEGSVSTLKIQRTERGDSAVYLCASSLQGAGYGYTFGSGTRLTVV.

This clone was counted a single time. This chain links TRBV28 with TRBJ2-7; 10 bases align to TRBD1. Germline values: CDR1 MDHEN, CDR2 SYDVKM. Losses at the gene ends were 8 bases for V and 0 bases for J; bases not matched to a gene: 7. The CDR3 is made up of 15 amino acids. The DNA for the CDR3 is TGTGCCAGCCAGCCTCGGACAGGGGGCTCCTACGAGCAGTACTTC. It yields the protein CASQPRTGGSYEQYF. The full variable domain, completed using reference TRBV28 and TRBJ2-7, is DVKVTQSSRYLVKRTGEKVFLECVQDMDHENMFWYRQDPGLGLRLIYFSYDVKMKEKGDIPEGYSVSREKKERFSLILESASTNQTSMYLCASQPRTGGSYEQYFGPGTRLTVT.

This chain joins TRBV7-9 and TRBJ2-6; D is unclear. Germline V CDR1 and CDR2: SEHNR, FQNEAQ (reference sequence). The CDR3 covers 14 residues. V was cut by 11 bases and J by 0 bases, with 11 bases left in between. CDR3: CAAARYSGANVLTF. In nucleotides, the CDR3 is TGTGCCGCGGCCCGGTACTCTGGGGCCAACGTCCTGACTTTC.

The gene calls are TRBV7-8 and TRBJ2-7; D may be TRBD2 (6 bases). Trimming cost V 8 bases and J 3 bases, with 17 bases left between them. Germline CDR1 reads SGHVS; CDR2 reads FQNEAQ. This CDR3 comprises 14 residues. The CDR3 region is CASVPSFGGYEQYF. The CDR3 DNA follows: TGTGCCAGCGTCCCGTCTTTCGGGGGCTACGAGCAGTACTTC.

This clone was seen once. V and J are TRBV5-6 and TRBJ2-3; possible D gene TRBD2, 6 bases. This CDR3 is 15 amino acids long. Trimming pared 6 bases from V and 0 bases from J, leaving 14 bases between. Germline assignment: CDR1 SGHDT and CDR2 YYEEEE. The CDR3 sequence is CASTKPGLSTDTQYF. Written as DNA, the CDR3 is TGTGCCAGCACCAAGCCGGGACTTAGCACAGATACGCAGTATTTT.

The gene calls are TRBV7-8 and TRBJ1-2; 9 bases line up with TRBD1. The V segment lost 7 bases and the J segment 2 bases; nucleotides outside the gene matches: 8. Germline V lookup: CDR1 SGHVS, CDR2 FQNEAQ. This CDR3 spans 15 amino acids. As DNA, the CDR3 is TGTGCCAGCAAACCGGACAGGGGAGCAAACTATGGCTACACCTTC. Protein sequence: CASKPDRGANYGYTF.

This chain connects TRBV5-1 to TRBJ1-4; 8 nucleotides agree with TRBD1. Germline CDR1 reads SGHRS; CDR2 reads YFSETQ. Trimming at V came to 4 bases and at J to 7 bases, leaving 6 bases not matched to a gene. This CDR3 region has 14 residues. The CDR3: CASSVGTGGEKLFF. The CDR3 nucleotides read TGCGCCAGCAGCGTCGGCACAGGGGGTGAAAAACTGTTTTTT. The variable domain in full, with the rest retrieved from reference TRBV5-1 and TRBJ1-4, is KAGVTQTPRYLIKTRGQQVTLSCSPISGHRSVSWYQQTPGQGLQFLFEYFSETQRNKGNFPGRFSGRQFSNSRSEMNVSTLELGDSALYLCASSVGTGGEKLFFGSGTQLSVL.

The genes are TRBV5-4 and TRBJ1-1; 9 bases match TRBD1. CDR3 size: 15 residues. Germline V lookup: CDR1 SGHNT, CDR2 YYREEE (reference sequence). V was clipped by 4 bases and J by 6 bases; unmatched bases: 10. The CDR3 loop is CASSGLTGGVPEAFF. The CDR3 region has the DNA TGTGCCAGCAGCGGCCTTACAGGGGGCGTCCCTGAAGCTTTCTTT.

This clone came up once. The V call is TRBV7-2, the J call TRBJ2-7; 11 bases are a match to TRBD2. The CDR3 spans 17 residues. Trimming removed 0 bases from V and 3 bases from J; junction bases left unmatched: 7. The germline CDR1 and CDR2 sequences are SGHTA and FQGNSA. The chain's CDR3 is CASSLAVWGTSGYEQYF. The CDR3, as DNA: TGTGCCAGCAGCTTAGCCGTATGGGGGACTAGCGGCTACGAGCAGTACTTC. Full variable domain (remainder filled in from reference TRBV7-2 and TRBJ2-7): GAGVSQSPSNKVTEKGKDVELRCDPISGHTALYWYRQSLGQGLEFLIYFQGNSAPDKSGLPSDRFSAERTGGSVSTLTIQRTQQEDSAVYLCASSLAVWGTSGYEQYFGPGTRLTVT.

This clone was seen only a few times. The CDR3 here is CASSLGPPNEKLFF. Here the CDR3 DNA reads TGTGCCAGCAGCTTAGGGCCCCCGAATGAAAAACTGTTTTTT. The chain is built from TRBV7-9 and TRBJ1-4; D unclear. Germline CDR1 SEHNR, CDR2 FQNEAQ (reference sequence). Trimming cost V 1 base and J 5 bases, with 8 bases left between them. CDR3 length: 14 amino acids.

The CDR3 DNA reads as TGTGCCAGTAGTACAACTCCGGGACAGGGGTACTACGAGCAGTACTTC. Encoded protein: CASSTTPGQGYYEQYF. The chain links TRBV19 to TRBJ2-7; 10 bases are a match to TRBD1. The germline V gene has CDR1 LNHDA and CDR2 SQIVND (reference sequence). The length of the CDR3 is 16 residues. V was pared by 4 bases and J by 3 bases, with 9 bases of the junction left unmatched.

The CDR3 is CASRRQAGYEQYF. CDR3 nucleotide sequence: TGTGCCAGCAGACGACAGGCTGGGTACGAGCAGTACTTC. This chain joins TRBV28 and TRBJ2-7; tentative D call: TRBD1 (6 bases). Trimming stripped 6 bases from V and 4 bases from J, with 13 bases between. Germline assignment: CDR1 MDHEN and CDR2 SYDVKM. The CDR3 length is 13 residues.

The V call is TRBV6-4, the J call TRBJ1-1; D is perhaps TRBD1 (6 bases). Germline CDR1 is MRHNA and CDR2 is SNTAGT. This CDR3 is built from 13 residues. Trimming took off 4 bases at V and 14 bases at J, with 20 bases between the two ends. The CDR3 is CASSVLTGPPVFF. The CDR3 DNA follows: TGTGCCAGCAGTGTTCTAACAGGGCCGCCCGTATTCTTT.

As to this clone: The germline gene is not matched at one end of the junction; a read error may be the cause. CDR3 amino acids: CSSSPEGVRADTQYF. CDR3 DNA sequence: TGTTCCAGCAGCCCCGAGGGGGTGAGGGCAGATACGCAGTATTTT. The rearrangement joins TRBV7-9 to TRBJ2-3, with D tentatively TRBD1 (6 bases). The CDR3 totals 15 residues. Germline V gene lookup returns CDR1 SEHNR and CDR2 FQNEAQ (reference sequence).

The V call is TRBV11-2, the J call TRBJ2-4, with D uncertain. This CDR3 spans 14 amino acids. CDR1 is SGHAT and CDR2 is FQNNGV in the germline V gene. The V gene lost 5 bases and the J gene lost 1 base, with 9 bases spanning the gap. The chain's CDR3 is CASSPVFAKNIQYF. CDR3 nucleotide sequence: TGTGCCAGCAGCCCCGTATTCGCCAAAAACATTCAGTACTTC.

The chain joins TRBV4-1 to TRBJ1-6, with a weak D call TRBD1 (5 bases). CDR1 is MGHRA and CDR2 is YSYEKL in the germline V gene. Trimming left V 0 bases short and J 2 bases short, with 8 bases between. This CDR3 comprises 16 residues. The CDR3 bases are TGCGCCAGCAGCCAAGATCCCAGGGCCTATAATTCACCCCTCCACTTT. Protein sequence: CASSQDPRAYNSPLHF.

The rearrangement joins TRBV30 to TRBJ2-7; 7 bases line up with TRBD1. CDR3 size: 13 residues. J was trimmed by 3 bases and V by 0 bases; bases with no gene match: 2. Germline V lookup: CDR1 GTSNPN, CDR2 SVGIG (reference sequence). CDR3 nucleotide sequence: TGTGCCTGGAGTGTAAACAGGGGCTACGAGCAGTACTTC. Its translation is CAWSVNRGYEQYF.

In nucleotides, the CDR3 is TGTGCCAGCAGTTACTCCCCCCTCTACGAGCAGTACTTC. It specifies CASSYSPLYEQYF. The chain uses TRBV6-5 and TRBJ2-5; D uncertain. The J call may be wrong; the DNA end is better matched by TRBJ2-7. The CDR3 is 13 residues long. Looked up from germline, CDR1 is MNHEY and CDR2 is SVGAGI.

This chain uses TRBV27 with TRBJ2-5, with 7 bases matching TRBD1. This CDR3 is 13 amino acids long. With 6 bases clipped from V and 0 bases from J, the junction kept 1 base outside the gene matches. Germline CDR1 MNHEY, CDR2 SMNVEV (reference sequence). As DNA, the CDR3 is TGTGCCAGCAGCACAGGGGACCAAGAGACCCAGTACTTC. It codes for CASSTGDQETQYF.

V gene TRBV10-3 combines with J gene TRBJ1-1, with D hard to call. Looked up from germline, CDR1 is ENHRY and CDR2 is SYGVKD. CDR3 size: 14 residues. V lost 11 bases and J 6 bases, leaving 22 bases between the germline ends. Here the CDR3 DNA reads TGTGCCTCCGGGCGGGAGGGTTTTAGCGCTGAAGCTTTCTTT. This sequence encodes CASGREGFSAEAFF.

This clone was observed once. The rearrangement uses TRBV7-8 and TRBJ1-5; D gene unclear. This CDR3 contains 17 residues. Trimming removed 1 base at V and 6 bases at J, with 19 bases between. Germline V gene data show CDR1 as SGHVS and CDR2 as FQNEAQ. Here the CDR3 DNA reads TGTGCCAGCAGCTTAGGGTGGCGGGGTCTGGCGGGTCAGCCCCAGCATTTT. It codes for CASSLGWRGLAGQPQHF.

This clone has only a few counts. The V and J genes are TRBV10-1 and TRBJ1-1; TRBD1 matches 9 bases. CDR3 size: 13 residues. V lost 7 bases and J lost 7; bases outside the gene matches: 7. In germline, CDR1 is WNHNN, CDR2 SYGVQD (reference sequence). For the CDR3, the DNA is TGCGCCAGCACCCGGACAGGGGAGGATGAAGCTTTCTTT. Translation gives CASTRTGEDEAFF.

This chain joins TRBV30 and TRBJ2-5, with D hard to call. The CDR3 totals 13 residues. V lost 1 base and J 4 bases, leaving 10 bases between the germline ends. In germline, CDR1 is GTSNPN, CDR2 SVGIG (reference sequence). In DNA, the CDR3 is TGTGCCTGGAGTGCGGTTTTAGTAGAGACCCAGTACTTC. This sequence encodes CAWSAVLVETQYF. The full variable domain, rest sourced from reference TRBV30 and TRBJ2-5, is SQTIHQWPATLVQPVGSPLSLECTVEGTSNPNLYWYRQAAGRGLQLLFYSVGIGQISSEVPQNLSASRPQDRQFILSSKKLLLSDSGFYLCAWSAVLVETQYFGPGTRLLVL.

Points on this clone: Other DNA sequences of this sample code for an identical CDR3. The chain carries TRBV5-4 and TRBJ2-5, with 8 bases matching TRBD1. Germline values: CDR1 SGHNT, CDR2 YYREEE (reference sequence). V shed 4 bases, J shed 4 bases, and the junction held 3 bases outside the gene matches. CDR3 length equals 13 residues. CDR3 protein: CASSLDRGETQYF. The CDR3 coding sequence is TGTGCCAGCAGCCTAGACAGGGGAGAGACCCAGTACTTC.

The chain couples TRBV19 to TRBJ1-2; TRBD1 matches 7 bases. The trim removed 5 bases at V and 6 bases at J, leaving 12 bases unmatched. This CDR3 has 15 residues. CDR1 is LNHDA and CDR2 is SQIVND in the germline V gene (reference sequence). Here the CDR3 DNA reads TGTGCCAGTAGTGCGACACAGGGGAATAGGAATGGCTACACCTTC. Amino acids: CASSATQGNRNGYTF.

The CDR3, as DNA: TGTGCCAGTAGTGATCTCGGGGGGACTGAAGCTTTCTTT. Translated: CASSDLGGTEAFF. The genes are TRBV19 and TRBJ1-1; D is possibly TRBD1 (5 bases). Deletions cut 5 bases from V and 5 bases from J, with 12 bases between. Per the germline V gene, CDR1 is LNHDA and CDR2 is SQIVND (reference sequence). The length of the CDR3 is 13 residues.

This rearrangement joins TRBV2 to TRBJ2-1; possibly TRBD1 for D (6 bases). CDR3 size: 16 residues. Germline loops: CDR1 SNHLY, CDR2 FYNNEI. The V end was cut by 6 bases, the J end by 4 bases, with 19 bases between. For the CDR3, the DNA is TGTGCCAGCAGGGTGACAGGCCCCCCGCGGTACAATGAGCAGTTCTTC. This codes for CASRVTGPPRYNEQFF.